The rows below give T cell receptor beta chains drawn from one sample of a study of blood T cell repertoires in COVID-19. Libraries were prepared by immunoSEQ multiplex PCR; TCRdb keeps only in-frame clonotypes and omits some of them. The sample includes hundreds of thousands of clones, approximately 88% of them seen just once. Sequencing was done on a sample of peripheral blood. These receptors were collected from a man in his forties with acute or convalescent COVID-19. Each CDR3 is given with its conserved first and last residue. The D gene is left open where the match is weak. Clone sizes are given selectively: once, few, many, or a class where the clone is expanded.

TRBV5-6	13	.	TRBJ2-7	.	TGTGCCAGCAGCTTGGGAGGACAGCTTGAGCAGTACTTC	CASSLGGQLEQYF
TRBV30	15	.	TRBJ2-2	TRBD1	TGTGCCTGGAGTGTACTCGGGACAGAGGCCGGGGAGCTGTTTTTT	CAWSVLGTEAGELFF
TRBV4-3	17	.	TRBJ2-1	TRBD2	TGCGCCAGCAGCCAAGAGACCAGACTAGCGGGGACTAATGAGCAGTTCTTC	CASSQETRLAGTNEQFF
TRBV19	14	.	TRBJ1-3	.	TGTGCCACCAGGACGGGGGACTCTGGAAACACCATATATTTT	CATRTGDSGNTIYF
TRBV24-1	14	.	TRBJ2-7	TRBD1	TGTGCCACCAGCCCGGAGGACAGGGGCTACGAGCAGTACTTC	CATSPEDRGYEQYF
TRBV5-6	15	.	TRBJ2-3	TRBD2	TGTGCCAGCAGCCGTAGCGGGAGGGATACAGATACGCAGTATTTT	CASSRSGRDTDTQYF
TRBV5-4	17	.	TRBJ2-3	TRBD2	TGTGCCAGCAGCTTGGGACTAGCGGGGAGTACCACAGATACGCAGTATTTT	CASSLGLAGSTTDTQYF
TRBV5-6	13	once	TRBJ2-1	TRBD1	TGTGCCAGCAGATATACAGGGGGCAATGAGCAGTTCTTC	CASRYTGGNEQFF
TRBV28	12	.	TRBJ2-7	TRBD2	TGTGCCGGGGGGAGGGGCACCTACGAGCAGTACTTC	CAGGRGTYEQYF
TRBV15	16	.	TRBJ2-5	.	TGTGCCACCAGCAGAAGAGGGGGGGAGTTTGTGAAGACCCAGTACTTC	CATSRRGGEFVKTQYF
TRBV6-5	15	.	TRBJ1-2	TRBD1	TGTGCCAGCAGTTTACAGGGGATCGACTTCTATGGCTACACCTTC	CASSLQGIDFYGYTF
TRBV20-1	11	once	TRBJ1-2	.	TGCAGTGCTAGTTCCGGGGTTGGCTACACCTTC	CSASSGVGYTF
TRBV27	16	.	TRBJ2-2	TRBD2	TGTGCCAGCAGTTTAAGCGGGAGGGCCTCCACCGGGGAGCTGTTTTTT	CASSLSGRASTGELFF
TRBV4-1	14	.	TRBJ1-4	.	TGCGCCAGCAGCCAAGATCTCTTTAATGAAAAACTGTTTTTT	CASSQDLFNEKLFF
TRBV28	13	once	TRBJ1-2	TRBD1	TGTGCCAGCAGTTTGGGACAGCCGGAGGGCTACACCTTC	CASSLGQPEGYTF
TRBV3-1/TRBV3-2	17	.	TRBJ2-7	TRBD2	TGTGCCAGCAGCCAAGATCTCGGACTAGCGGCTACCTACGAGCAGTACTTC	CASSQDLGLAATYEQYF
TRBV19	15	.	TRBJ2-1	.	TGTGCCAGTAGTATTTGGGGCAGTCCTTACAATGAGCAGTTCTTC	CASSIWGSPYNEQFF
TRBV5-4	17	.	TRBJ2-2	.	TGTGCCAGCAGCTTCGGTTCGGCAGGGGCGGGCACCGGGGAGCTGTTTTTT	CASSFGSAGAGTGELFF
TRBV7-9	13	.	TRBJ1-2	.	TGTGCCAGCAGCTTAGGGGTAGCCTATGGCTACACCTTC	CASSLGVAYGYTF
TRBV5-6	14	.	TRBJ1-2	.	TGTGCCAGCAGCTTGTTCAGCGGGACCTATGGCTACACCTTC	CASSLFSGTYGYTF
TRBV5-6	16	.	TRBJ2-1	TRBD1	TGTGCCAGCAGCTTGGTAGGGGGCCCCTCCTACAATGAGCAGTTCTTC	CASSLVGGPSYNEQFF
TRBV10-3	14	few	TRBJ1-5	TRBD1	TGTGCCATCAGTAACAGGGGAAGTCGGCAGCCCCAGCATTTT	CAISNRGSRQPQHF
TRBV7-2	13	.	TRBJ2-1	.	TGTGCCAGCAGCTTGCTCCGGGAAGGCGAGCAGTTCTTC	CASSLLREGEQFF
TRBV5-1	16	.	TRBJ2-2	TRBD2	TGCGCCAGCAGCTTGACGACTAGCGGGGAGACGGGGGAGCTGTTTTTT	CASSLTTSGETGELFF
TRBV3-1/TRBV3-2	16	.	TRBJ1-3	.	TGTGCCAGCAGCCAAGCTCCGGGGGGCGTTGGAAACACCATATATTTT	CASSQAPGGVGNTIYF
TRBV5-1	15	.	TRBJ2-7	TRBD1	TGCGCCAGCAGCTTGGGTCAGGGGGCGCAGTACGAGCAGTACTTC	CASSLGQGAQYEQYF
TRBV7-9	14	.	TRBJ1-1	TRBD1	TGTGCCAGCAGCCTCATAGGGGGCAGCACTGAAGCTTTCTTT	CASSLIGGSTEAFF
TRBV6-6	16	once	TRBJ2-6	TRBD1	TGTGCCAGCAGTGTCACAGGGGGGCCTGGGGCCAACGTCCTGACTTTC	CASSVTGGPGANVLTF
TRBV19	13	.	TRBJ1-1	.	TGTGCCAGTAGTATAGATCGGGTCCCTGAAGCTTTCTTT	CASSIDRVPEAFF
TRBV27	18	.	TRBJ1-2	.	TGTGCCAGCAGTTTATCGCACCCAGGGTTAAAGGTGAACTATGGCTACACCTTC	CASSLSHPGLKVNYGYTF
TRBV4-2	16	.	TRBJ2-3	.	TGTGCCAGCAGCCAAGGTCCGACTCGCGAGAGGTATACGCAGTATTTT	CASSQGPTRERYTQYF
TRBV2	15	.	TRBJ1-4	.	TGTGCCAGCAGTATAAGTGAAGACAGCAATGAAAAACTGTTTTTT	CASSISEDSNEKLFF
TRBV7-2	14	few	TRBJ1-2	TRBD1	TGTGCCAGCAGCCGGGGACAGCTAAACTATGGCTACACCTTC	CASSRGQLNYGYTF
TRBV5-1	14	.	TRBJ1-2	.	TGCGCCAGCAGCTTGGGAGGCAGGGAAAGTGGCTACACCTTC	CASSLGGRESGYTF
TRBV18	17	.	TRBJ2-1	TRBD2	TGTGCCAGCTCACCACTCCGACTAGCGGGGACCTACAATGAGCAGTTCTTC	CASSPLRLAGTYNEQFF
TRBV4-1	13	.	TRBJ1-2	TRBD1	TGCGCCAGCAGCCCACAGGGGGACTATGGCTACACCTTC	CASSPQGDYGYTF
TRBV6-6	15	.	TRBJ2-4	.	TGTGCCAGCAGTTACTCGAGAACAGGGAAAAACATTCAGTACTTC	CASSYSRTGKNIQYF
TRBV19	17	.	TRBJ1-5	TRBD1	TGTGCCAGTAGTATAGATCCTGAGGAACAGGGGATAACGCCCCAGCATTTT	CASSIDPEEQGITPQHF
TRBV4-2	15	.	TRBJ2-5	TRBD2	TGTGCCAGCAGACGCAGACTAGCGGGAGGTGAGACCCAGTACTTC	CASRRRLAGGETQYF
TRBV15	16	.	TRBJ2-1	TRBD2	TGTGCCACCAGCAAAGGTACTAGCGGGAGGTCGAATGAGCAGTTCTTC	CATSKGTSGRSNEQFF
TRBV4-1	18	.	TRBJ2-7	TRBD2	TGCGCCAGCAGCGGGAGTGTGACTAGCGGGAGTATAACCTACGAGCAGTACTTC	CASSGSVTSGSITYEQYF
TRBV21-1	14	few	TRBJ1-4	.	TGTGCCAGCAGCGACAGGGGAACTAATGAAAAACTGTTTTTT	CASSDRGTNEKLFF
TRBV5-4	14	.	TRBJ1-4	.	TGTGCCAGCAGCTTGAAGCAAACTAATGAAAAACTGTTTTTT	CASSLKQTNEKLFF
TRBV5-1	17	.	TRBJ1-5	.	TGCGCCAGCAGCCCCCGCCCGACGGGAACGGGCAATCAGCCCCAGCATTTT	CASSPRPTGTGNQPQHF
TRBV4-3	15	.	TRBJ2-1	TRBD2	TGCGCCAGCAGCCAAGGCCTAGCGGCCTACAATGAGCAGTTCTTC	CASSQGLAAYNEQFF
TRBV6-2/TRBV6-3	11	.	TRBJ2-7	.	TGTGCCAGCAGTCGTCCAGGAGAGCAGTACTTC	CASSRPGEQYF
TRBV21-1	14	.	TRBJ1-1	.	TGTGCCAGCAGCACTGGACAGCCGAACACTGAAGCTTTCTTT	CASSTGQPNTEAFF
TRBV3-1/TRBV3-2	16	.	TRBJ1-4	TRBD1	TGTGCCAGCGGTGGACAGGGTAATGTTCAAAGTGAAAAACTGTTTTTT	CASGGQGNVQSEKLFF
TRBV5-4	19	.	TRBJ2-3	TRBD2	TGTGCCAGCAGCTTCCCCCCAATGTCCCTAGCGGGAGCCACAGATACGCAGTATTTT	CASSFPPMSLAGATDTQYF
TRBV12-3/TRBV12-4	12	.	TRBJ1-1	.	TGTGCCAGCAGTTTACAGGACACTGAAGCTTTCTTT	CASSLQDTEAFF
TRBV7-9	13	few	TRBJ2-1	.	TGTGCCAGCAGCTTAGTGGGGCAGCCCCGAGTGTTCTTC	CASSLVGQPRVFF
TRBV27	14	once	TRBJ1-6	.	TGTGCCAGCAGTTTGGGGCAGAGAGTTTCACCCCTCCACTTT	CASSLGQRVSPLHF